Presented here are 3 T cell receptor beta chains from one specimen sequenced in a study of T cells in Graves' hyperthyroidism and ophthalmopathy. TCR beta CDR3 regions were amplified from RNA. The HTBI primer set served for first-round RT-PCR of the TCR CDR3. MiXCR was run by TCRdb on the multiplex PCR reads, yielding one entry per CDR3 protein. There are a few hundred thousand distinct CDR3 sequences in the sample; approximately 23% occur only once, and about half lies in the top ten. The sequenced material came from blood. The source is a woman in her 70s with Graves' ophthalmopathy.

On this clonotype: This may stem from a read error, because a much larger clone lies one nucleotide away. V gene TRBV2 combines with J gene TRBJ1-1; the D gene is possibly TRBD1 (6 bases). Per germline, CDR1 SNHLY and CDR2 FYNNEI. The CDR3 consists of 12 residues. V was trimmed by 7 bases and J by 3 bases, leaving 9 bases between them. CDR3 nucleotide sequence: TGTGCCAGCAAGACAGGTTACACTGAAGCTTTCTTT. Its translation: CASKTGYTEAFF.

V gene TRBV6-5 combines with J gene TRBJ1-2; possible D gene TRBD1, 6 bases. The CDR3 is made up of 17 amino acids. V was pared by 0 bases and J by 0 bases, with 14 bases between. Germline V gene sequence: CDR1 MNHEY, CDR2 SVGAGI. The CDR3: CASSYSISTGANYGYTF. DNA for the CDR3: TGTGCCAGCAGTTACTCTATTTCGACAGGAGCTAACTATGGCTACACCTTC.

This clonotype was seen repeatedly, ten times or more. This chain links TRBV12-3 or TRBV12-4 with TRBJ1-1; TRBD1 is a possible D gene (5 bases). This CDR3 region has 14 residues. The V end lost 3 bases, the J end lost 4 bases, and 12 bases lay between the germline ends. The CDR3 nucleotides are TGTGCCAGCAGTTTTCAGGGAAAGACCACTGAAGCTTTCTTT. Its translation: CASSFQGKTTEAFF.